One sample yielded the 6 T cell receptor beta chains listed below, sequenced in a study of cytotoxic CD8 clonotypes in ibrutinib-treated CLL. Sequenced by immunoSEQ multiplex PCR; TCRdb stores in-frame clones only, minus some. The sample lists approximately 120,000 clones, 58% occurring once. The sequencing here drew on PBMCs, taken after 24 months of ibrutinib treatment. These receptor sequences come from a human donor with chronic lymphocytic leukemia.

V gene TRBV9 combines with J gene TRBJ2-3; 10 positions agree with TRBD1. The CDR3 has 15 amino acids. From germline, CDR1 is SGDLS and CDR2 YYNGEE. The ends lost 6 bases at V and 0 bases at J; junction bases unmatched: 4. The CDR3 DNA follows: TGTGCCAGCAACCGGGACAGGGGAAGCACAGATACGCAGTATTTT. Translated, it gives CASNRDRGSTDTQYF. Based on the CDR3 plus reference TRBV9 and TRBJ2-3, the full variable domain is DSGVTQTPKHLITATGQRVTLRCSPRSGDLSVYWYQQSLDQGLQFLIQYYNGEERAKGNILERFSAQQFPDLHSELNLSSLELGDSALYFCASNRDRGSTDTQYFGPGTRLTVL.

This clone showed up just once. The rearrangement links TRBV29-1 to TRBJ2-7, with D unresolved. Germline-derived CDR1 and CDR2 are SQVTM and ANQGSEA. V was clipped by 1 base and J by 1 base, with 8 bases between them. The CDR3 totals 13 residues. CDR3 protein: CSVEVGTSYEQYF. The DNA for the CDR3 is TGCAGCGTTGAAGTTGGCACTTCCTACGAGCAGTACTTC.

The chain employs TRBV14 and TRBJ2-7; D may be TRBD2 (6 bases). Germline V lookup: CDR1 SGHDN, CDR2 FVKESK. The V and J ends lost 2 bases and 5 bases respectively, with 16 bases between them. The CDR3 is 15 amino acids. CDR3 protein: CASSQLGEGGHEQYF. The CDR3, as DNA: TGTGCCAGCAGCCAACTAGGTGAGGGAGGCCACGAGCAGTACTTC.

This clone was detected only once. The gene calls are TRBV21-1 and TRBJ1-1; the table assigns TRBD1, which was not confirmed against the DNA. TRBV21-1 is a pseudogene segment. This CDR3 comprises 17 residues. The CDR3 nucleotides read TGTGCCAGCAGCAAAGTTGGGCAGGGCGGATTGAACACTGAAGCTTTCTTT. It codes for CASSKVGQGGLNTEAFF.

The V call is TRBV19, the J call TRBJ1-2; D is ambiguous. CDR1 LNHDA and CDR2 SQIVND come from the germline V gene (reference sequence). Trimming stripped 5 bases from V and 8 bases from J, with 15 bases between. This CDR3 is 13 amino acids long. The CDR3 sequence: CASSPTIEGGYTF. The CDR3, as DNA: TGTGCCAGTAGTCCTACAATAGAGGGAGGCTACACCTTC.

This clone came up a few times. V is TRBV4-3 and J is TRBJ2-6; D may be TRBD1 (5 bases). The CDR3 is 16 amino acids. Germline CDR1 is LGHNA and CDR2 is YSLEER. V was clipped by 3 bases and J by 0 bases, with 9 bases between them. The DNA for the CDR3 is TGCGCCAGCAGCCAGGGCGACAGCTCTGGGGCCAACGTCCTGACTTTC. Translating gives CASSQGDSSGANVLTF.